Below, 4 T cell receptor beta chains from the same sample are listed, as sequenced in a study of pediatric ulcerative colitis. Libraries were prepared by immunoSEQ multiplex PCR; TCRdb keeps only in-frame clonotypes and omits some of them. This sample has 30,000 to 40,000 clones; 65% to 85% occur once, and the top ten carry 7.5% to 9%. One to two pinch biopsies were taken from the rectum during colonoscopy. Specimen: gut tissue. These receptors were collected from a boy aged 5-17 years with severe ulcerative colitis.

The chain couples TRBV6-6 to TRBJ1-2, with unresolved D. CDR1 and CDR2 from the germline V gene are MNHNY and SVGAGI (reference sequence). V lost 2 bases and J 4 bases, leaving 14 bases between the germline ends. CDR3 length equals 15 residues. In nucleotides, the CDR3 is TGTGCCAGCAGTTACACACTGACGGGAAGCTATGGCTACACCTTC. As protein: CASSYTLTGSYGYTF.

The chain joins TRBV2 to TRBJ2-1; 7 bases match TRBD1. The CDR3 extends over 15 amino acids. Germline V CDR1 and CDR2: SNHLY, FYNNEI. Unmatched junction bases numbered 12, after V lost 8 bases and J lost 5 bases. CDR3 loop: CASAPRGMGDNEQFF. Written as DNA, the CDR3 is TGTGCCAGCGCCCCCAGGGGGATGGGAGACAATGAGCAGTTCTTC.

Within the sample, this clone is medium-sized. The chain joins TRBV28 to TRBJ1-5; D is perhaps TRBD1 (5 bases). The CDR3 is made up of 17 amino acids. V was shortened by 3 bases and J by 4 bases, with 19 bases between the two germline ends. Germline V gene lookup returns CDR1 MDHEN and CDR2 SYDVKM. CDR3 loop: CASSFDGRVVGNQPQHF. The CDR3 DNA sequence: TGTGCCAGCAGTTTTGATGGCAGGGTTGTCGGTAATCAGCCCCAGCATTTT.

The chain is built from TRBV10-3 and TRBJ1-4, with D possibly being TRBD1 (6 bases). Germline V gene lookup returns CDR1 ENHRY and CDR2 SYGVKD. The CDR3 is 13 residues long. The ends were cut back, 7 bases at V and 6 bases at J, with 12 bases in the middle. DNA for the CDR3: TGTGCCATCACCAGGGGTATCGATGAAAAACTGTTTTTT. Protein: CAITRGIDEKLFF.